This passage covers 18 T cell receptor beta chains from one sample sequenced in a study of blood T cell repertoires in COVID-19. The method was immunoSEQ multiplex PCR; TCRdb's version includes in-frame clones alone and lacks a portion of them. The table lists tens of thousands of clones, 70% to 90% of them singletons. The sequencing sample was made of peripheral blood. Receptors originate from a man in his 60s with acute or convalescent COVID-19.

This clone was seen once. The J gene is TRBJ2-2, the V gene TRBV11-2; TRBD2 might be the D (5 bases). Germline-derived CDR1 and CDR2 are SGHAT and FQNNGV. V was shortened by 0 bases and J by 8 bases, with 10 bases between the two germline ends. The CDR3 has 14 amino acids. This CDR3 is CASSLERVAGELFF. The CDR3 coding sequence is TGTGCCAGCAGCTTAGAAAGGGTAGCGGGGGAGCTGTTTTTT.

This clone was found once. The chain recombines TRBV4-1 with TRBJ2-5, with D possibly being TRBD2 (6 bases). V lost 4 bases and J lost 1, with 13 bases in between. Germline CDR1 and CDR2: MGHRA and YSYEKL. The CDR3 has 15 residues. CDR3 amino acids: CASSPRGGTQETQYF. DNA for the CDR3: TGCGCCAGCAGCCCCCGTGGAGGGACCCAAGAGACCCAGTACTTC.

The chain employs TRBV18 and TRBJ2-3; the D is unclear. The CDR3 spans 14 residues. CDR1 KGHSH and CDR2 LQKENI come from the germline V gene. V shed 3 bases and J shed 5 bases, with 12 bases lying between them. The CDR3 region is CASSPPDRGDTQYF. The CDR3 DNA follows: TGTGCCAGCTCACCCCCTGACCGAGGAGATACGCAGTATTTT.

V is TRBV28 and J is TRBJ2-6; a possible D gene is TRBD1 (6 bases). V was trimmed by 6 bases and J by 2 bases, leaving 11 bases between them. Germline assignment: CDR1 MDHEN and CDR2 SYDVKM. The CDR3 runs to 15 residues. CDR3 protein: CASRGAGAGANVLTF. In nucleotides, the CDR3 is TGTGCCAGCAGGGGTGCAGGGGCTGGGGCCAACGTCCTGACTTTC.

The CDR3 is CASSFGQGPNYGYTF. The CDR3 nucleotides read TGCGCCAGCAGCTTTGGACAGGGGCCCAACTATGGCTACACCTTC. The chain links TRBV5-1 to TRBJ1-2; 9 bases match TRBD1. CDR1 and CDR2 from the germline V gene are SGHRS and YFSETQ. V lost 2 bases and J lost 2; bases outside the gene matches: 4. The CDR3 sequence is 15 residues long.

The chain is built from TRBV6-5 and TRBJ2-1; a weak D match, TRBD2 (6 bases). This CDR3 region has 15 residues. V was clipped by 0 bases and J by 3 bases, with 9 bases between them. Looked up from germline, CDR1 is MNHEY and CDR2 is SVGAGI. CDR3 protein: CASSYSSGVYNEQFF. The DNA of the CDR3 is TGTGCCAGCAGTTACTCCTCGGGAGTCTACAATGAGCAGTTCTTC.

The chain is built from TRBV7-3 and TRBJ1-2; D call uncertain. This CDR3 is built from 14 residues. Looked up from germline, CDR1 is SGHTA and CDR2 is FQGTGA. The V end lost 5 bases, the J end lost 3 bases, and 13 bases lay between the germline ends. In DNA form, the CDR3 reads TGTGCCAGCAGCCCTTTGGGCCGAGACTATGGCTACACCTTC. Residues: CASSPLGRDYGYTF.

The CDR3 bases are TGTGCCACCAGTGACACCTTAGCGGGGGAGCAGTTCTTC. Translating gives CATSDTLAGEQFF. This chain uses TRBV24-1 with TRBJ2-1; TRBD2 matches at 8 bases. The CDR3 runs to 13 residues. V lost 4 bases, J lost 10 bases, and 5 bases stayed unmatched. Germline lookup yields CDR1 KGHDR and CDR2 SFDVKD.

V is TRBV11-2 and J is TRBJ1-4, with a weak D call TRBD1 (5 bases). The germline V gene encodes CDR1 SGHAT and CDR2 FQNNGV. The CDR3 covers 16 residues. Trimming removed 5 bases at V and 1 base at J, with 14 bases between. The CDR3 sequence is CASSPTDGGTNEKLFF. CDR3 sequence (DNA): TGTGCCAGCAGCCCCACCGACGGGGGAACTAATGAAAAACTGTTTTTT.

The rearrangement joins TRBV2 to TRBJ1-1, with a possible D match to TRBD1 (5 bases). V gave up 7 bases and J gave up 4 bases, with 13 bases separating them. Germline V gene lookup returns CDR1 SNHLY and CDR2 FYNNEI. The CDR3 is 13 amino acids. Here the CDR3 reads CASNEQVVTEAFF. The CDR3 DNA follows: TGTGCCAGCAACGAACAGGTGGTCACTGAAGCTTTCTTT.

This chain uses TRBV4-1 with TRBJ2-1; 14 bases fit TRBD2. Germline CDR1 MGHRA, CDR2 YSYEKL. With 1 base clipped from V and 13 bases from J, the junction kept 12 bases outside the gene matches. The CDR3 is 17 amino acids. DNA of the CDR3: TGCGCCAGCAGCCAAGCTGCCGGGACTAGCGGGAGTGGTTCCCAGTTCTTC. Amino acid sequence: CASSQAAGTSGSGSQFF.

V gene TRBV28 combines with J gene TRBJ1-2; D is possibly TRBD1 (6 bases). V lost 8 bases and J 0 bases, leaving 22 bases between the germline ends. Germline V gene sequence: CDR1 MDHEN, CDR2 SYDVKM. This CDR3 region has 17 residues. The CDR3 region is CASCTPGGGGANYGYTF. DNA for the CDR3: TGTGCCAGCTGCACCCCGGGGGGAGGGGGAGCTAACTATGGCTACACCTTC.

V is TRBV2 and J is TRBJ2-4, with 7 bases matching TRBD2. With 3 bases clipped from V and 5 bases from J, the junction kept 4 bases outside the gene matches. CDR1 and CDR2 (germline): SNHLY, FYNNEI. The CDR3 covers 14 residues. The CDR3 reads CASSEGEGQNIQYF. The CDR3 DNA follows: TGTGCCAGCAGTGAGGGGGAGGGTCAAAACATTCAGTACTTC.

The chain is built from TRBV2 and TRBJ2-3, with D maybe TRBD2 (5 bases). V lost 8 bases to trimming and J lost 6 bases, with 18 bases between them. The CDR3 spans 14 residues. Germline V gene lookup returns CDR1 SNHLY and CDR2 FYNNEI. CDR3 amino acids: CASGREGPWDTQYF. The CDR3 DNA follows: TGTGCCAGCGGTCGGGAAGGGCCCTGGGATACGCAGTATTTT.

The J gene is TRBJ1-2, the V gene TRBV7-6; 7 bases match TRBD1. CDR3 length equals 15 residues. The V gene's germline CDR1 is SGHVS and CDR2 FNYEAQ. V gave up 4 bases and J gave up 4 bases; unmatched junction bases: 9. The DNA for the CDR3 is TGTGCCAGCAGCTCACAGGGGAAAGGGGGCTATGGCTACACCTTC. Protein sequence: CASSSQGKGGYGYTF.

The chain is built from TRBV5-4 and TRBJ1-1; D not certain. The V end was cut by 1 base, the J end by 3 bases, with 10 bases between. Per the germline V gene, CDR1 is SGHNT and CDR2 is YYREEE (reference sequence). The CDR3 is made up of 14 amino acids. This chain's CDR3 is CASSLRVEHTEAFF. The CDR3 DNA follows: TGTGCCAGCAGCTTGCGGGTGGAGCACACTGAAGCTTTCTTT.

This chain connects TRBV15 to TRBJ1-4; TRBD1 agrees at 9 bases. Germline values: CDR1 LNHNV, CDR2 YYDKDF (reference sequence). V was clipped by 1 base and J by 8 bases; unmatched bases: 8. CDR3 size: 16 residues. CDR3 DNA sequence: TGTGCCACCAGCAGAGGGGGGGGGACAGGGATCGAAAAACTGTTTTTT. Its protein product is CATSRGGGTGIEKLFF.

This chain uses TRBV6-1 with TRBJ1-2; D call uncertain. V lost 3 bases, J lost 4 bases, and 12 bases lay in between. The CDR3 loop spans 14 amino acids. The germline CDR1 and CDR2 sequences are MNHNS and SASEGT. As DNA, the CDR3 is TGTGCCAGCAGTGACGCCGGGTCCATCTATGGCTACACCTTC. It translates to CASSDAGSIYGYTF.